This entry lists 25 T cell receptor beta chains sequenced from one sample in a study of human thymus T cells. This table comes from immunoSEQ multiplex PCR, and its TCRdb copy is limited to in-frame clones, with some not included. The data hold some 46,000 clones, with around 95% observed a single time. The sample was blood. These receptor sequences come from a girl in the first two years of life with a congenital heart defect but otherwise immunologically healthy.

CDR3 sequence: CASSLRSAEIYEQYF. The DNA of the CDR3 is TGTGCCAGCAGCTTACGATCAGCGGAAATCTACGAGCAGTACTTC. The chain joins TRBV7-9 to TRBJ2-7; D possibly corresponds to TRBD2 (5 bases). CDR3 length: 15 residues. Germline CDR1 reads SEHNR; CDR2 reads FQNEAQ (reference sequence). V lost 2 bases and J lost 3, with 14 bases in between.

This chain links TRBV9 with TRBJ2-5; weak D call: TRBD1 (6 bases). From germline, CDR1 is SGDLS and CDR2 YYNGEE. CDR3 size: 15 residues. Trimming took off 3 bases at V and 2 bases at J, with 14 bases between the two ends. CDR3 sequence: CASSAPGQIQETQYF. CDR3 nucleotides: TGTGCCAGCAGCGCTCCAGGACAGATACAAGAGACCCAGTACTTC. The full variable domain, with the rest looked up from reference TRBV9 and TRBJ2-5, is DSGVTQTPKHLITATGQRVTLRCSPRSGDLSVYWYQQSLDQGLQFLIQYYNGEERAKGNILERFSAQQFPDLHSELNLSSLELGDSALYFCASSAPGQIQETQYFGPGTRLLVL.

This CDR3 is CASSWARDCEQYF. The CDR3 DNA sequence: TGCGCCAGCAGCTGGGCTCGGGATTGCGAGCAGTACTTC. The chain recombines TRBV5-1 with TRBJ2-7, with D maybe TRBD2 (5 bases). The germline gives CDR1 SGHRS, CDR2 YFSETQ. This CDR3 has 13 residues. V shed 3 bases and J shed 6 bases, with 13 bases lying between them.

As DNA, the CDR3 is TGCGCCAGCAGCCAGGTCCTAGGGTCAGATACGCAGTATTTT. It yields the protein CASSQVLGSDTQYF. The chain links TRBV4-3 to TRBJ2-3; D is unclear. In germline, CDR1 is LGHNA, CDR2 YSLEER. V shed 3 bases and J shed 4 bases, with 11 bases lying between them. The CDR3 length is 14 residues.

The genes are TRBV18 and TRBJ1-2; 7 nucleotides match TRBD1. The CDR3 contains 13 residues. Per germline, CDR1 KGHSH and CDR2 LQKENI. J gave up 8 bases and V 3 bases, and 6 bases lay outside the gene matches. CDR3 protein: CASSPGTDEGYTF. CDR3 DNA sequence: TGTGCCAGCTCACCCGGGACAGATGAAGGCTACACCTTC.

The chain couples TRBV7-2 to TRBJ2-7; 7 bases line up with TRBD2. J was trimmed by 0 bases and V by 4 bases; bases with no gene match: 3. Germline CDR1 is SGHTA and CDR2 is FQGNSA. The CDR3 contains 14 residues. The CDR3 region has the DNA TGTGCCAGCAGCTGGGGACTATTCTCCTACGAGCAGTACTTC. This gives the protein CASSWGLFSYEQYF.

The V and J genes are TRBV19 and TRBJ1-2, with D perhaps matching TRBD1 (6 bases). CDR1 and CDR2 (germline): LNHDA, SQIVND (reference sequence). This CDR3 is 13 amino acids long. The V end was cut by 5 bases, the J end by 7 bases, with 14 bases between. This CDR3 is CASSLGGAAGYTF. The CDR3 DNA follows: TGTGCCAGTAGTCTGGGGGGGGCAGCTGGCTACACCTTC.

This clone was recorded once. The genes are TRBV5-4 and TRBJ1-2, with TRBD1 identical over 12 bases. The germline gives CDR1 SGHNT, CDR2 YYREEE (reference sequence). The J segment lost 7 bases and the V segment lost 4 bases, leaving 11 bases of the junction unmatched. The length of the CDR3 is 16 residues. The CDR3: CASSPGTGGLEGGYTF. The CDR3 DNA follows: TGTGCCAGCAGCCCCGGGACAGGGGGCCTTGAGGGTGGCTACACCTTC.

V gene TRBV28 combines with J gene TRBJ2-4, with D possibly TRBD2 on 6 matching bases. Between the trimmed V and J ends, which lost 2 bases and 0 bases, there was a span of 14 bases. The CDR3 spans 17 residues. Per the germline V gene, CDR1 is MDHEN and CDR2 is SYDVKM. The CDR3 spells CASSLSPDYLAKNIQYF. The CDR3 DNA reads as TGTGCCAGCAGTTTAAGCCCGGACTACCTAGCCAAAAACATTCAGTACTTC.

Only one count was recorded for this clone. This CDR3 reads CASRNRDGDTEAFF. CDR3 sequence (DNA): TGTGCCAGCAGAAACAGGGATGGGGACACTGAAGCTTTCTTT. This rearrangement joins TRBV7-9 to TRBJ1-1, with a weak D call TRBD1 (6 bases). Trimming took 6 bases from V and 3 from J, leaving 14 bases between them. Per the germline V gene, CDR1 is SEHNR and CDR2 is FQNEAQ (reference sequence). There are 14 residues in the CDR3.

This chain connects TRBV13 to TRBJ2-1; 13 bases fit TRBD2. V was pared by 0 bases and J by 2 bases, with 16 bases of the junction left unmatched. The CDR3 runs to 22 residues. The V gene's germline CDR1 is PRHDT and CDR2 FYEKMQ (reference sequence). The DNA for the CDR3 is TGTGCCAGCAGCTTAGGATTATGGGGGACTAGCGGGAAGGAAGGACCCTACAATGAGCAGTTCTTC. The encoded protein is CASSLGLWGTSGKEGPYNEQFF.

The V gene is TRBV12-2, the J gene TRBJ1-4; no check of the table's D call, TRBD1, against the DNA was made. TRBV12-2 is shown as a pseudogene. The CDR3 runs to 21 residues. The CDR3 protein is CASRPRMTGAPSKSSNEKLFF. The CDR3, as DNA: TGTGCAAGTCGACCTCGTATGACAGGGGCTCCCTCGAAGAGCTCTAATGAAAAACTGTTTTTT.

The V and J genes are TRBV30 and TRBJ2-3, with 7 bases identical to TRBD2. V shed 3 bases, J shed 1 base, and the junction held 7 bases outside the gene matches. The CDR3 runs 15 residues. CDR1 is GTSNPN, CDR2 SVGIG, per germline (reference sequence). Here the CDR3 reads CAWRGLAARTDTQYF. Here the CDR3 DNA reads TGTGCCTGGAGGGGCCTAGCGGCCCGCACAGATACGCAGTATTTT. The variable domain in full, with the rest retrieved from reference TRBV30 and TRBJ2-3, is SQTIHQWPATLVQPVGSPLSLECTVEGTSNPNLYWYRQAAGRGLQLLFYSVGIGQISSEVPQNLSASRPQDRQFILSSKKLLLSDSGFYLCAWRGLAARTDTQYFGPGTRLTVL.

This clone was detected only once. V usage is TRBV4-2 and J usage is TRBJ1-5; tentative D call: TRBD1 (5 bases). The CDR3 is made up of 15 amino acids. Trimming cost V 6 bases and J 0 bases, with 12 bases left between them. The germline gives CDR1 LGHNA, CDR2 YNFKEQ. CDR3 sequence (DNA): TGTGCCAGCAGACAGGAGGTTTATAGCAATCAGCCCCAGCATTTT. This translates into CASRQEVYSNQPQHF.

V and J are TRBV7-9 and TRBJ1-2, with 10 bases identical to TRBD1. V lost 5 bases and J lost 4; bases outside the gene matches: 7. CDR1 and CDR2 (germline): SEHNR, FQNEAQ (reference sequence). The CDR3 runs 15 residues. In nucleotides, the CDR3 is TGTGCCAGCAGCCCTCCGGGACAGGGGTTCTATGGCTACACCTTC. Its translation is CASSPPGQGFYGYTF.

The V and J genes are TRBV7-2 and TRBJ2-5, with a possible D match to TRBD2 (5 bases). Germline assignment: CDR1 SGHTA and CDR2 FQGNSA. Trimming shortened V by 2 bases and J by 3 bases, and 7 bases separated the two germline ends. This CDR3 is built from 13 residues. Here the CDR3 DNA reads TGTGCCAGCAGCTTACGAGGGAAAGAGACCCAGTACTTC. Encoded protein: CASSLRGKETQYF.

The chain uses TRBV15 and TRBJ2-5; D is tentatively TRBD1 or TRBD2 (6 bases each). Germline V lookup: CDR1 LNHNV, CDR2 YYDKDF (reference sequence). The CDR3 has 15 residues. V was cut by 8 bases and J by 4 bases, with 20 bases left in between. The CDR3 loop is CATSWGAGQAETQYF. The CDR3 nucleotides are TGTGCCACCTCGTGGGGGGCGGGACAAGCAGAGACCCAGTACTTC.

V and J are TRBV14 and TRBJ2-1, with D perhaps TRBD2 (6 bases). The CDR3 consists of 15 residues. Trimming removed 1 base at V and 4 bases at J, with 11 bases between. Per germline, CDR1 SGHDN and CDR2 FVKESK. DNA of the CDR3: TGTGCCAGCAGCCAAGTCCTAGCGTCTTACAATGAGCAGTTCTTC. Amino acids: CASSQVLASYNEQFF.

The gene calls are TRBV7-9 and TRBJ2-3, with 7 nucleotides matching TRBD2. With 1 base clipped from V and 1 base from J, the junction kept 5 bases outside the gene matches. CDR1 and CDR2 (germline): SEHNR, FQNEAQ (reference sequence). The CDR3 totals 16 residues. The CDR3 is CASSLERGRGTDTQYF. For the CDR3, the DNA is TGTGCCAGCAGCTTAGAGCGGGGTAGGGGCACAGATACGCAGTATTTT.

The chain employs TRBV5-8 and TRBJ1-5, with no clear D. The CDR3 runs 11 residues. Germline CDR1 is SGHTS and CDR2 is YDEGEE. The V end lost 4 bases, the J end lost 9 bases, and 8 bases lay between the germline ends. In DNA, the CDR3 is TGTGCCAGCAGCCTTTTGTGGCCCCAGCATTTT. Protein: CASSLLWPQHF.

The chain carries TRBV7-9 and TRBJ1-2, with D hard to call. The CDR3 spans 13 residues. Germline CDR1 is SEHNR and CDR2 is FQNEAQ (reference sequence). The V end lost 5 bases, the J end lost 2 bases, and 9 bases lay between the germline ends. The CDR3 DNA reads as TGTGCCAGCAGCCCCTCGGCAAACTATGGCTACACCTTC. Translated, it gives CASSPSANYGYTF.

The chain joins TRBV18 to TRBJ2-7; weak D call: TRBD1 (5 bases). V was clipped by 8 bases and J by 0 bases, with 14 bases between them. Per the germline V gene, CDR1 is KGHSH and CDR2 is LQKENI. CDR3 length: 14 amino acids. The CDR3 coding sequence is TGTGCCAGCGTACACAGGCTGAGCTCCTACGAGCAGTACTTC. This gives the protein CASVHRLSSYEQYF.

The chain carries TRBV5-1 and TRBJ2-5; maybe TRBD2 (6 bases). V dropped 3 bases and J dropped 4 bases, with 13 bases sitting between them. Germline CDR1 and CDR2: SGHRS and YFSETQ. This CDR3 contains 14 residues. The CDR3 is CASSSLGGSETQYF. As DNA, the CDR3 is TGCGCCAGCAGCTCGCTCGGGGGTTCAGAGACCCAGTACTTC.

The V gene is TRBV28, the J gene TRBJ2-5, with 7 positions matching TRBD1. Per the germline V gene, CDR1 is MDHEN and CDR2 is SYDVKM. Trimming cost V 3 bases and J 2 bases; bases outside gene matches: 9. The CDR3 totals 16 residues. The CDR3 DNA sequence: TGTGCCAGCAGTTTGTCCGGGACAGCCAAACAAGAGACCCAGTACTTC. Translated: CASSLSGTAKQETQYF. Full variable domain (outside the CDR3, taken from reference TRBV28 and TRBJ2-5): DVKVTQSSRYLVKRTGEKVFLECVQDMDHENMFWYRQDPGLGLRLIYFSYDVKMKEKGDIPEGYSVSREKKERFSLILESASTNQTSMYLCASSLSGTAKQETQYFGPGTRLLVL.

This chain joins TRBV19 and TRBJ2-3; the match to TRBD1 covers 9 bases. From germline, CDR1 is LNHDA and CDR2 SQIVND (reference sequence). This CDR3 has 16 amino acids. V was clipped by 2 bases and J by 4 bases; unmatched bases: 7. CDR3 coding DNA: TGTGCCAGTAGTATAAGGGGGACAGGGTGGCCAGATACGCAGTATTTT. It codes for CASSIRGTGWPDTQYF.